A selection of T cell receptor beta chains follows, all from one sample in a study of shared clonotypes between healthy human individuals. The method was immunoSEQ multiplex PCR; TCRdb's version includes in-frame clones alone and lacks a portion of them. The sample lists a few hundred thousand clones, 70% to 80% occurring once. The sequenced material came from PBMCs. Source of these receptors: a woman between 35 and 50 years old in good health. Some clones in this sample may be carry-over from other donors' samples. Both conserved end residues are part of each CDR3. The D gene is left open where the match is weak. Not every row has a clone size; where given, it reads once, few, many or a size class.

clone size,V gene,J gene,D gene,CDR3 DNA,CDR3 protein
-,TRBV27,TRBJ2-1,-,TGTGCCAGCAGTGAACAGCGCGCGGGAAGTGCAAATGAGCAGTTCTTC,CASSEQRAGSANEQFF
-,TRBV19,TRBJ2-3,TRBD2,TGTGCCAGTAGTACTAGGACTAGCGGCTCGGCAGATACGCAGTATTTT,CASSTRTSGSADTQYF
-,TRBV10-3,TRBJ1-4,TRBD1,TGTGCCAGCAGGGGGGGCAGTGGAACTAATGAAAAACTGTTTTTT,CASRGGSGTNEKLFF
once,TRBV28,TRBJ2-3,-,TGTGCCAGCAGCCCCCAGGGGCCAGATACGCAGTATTTT,CASSPQGPDTQYF
-,TRBV5-1,TRBJ2-7,-,TGCGCCAGCAGCTTGTTGTCGGGAGCCCCCTACGAGCAGTACTTC,CASSLLSGAPYEQYF
-,TRBV19,TRBJ2-7,TRBD1,TGTGCCAGTACCGGACAGGGGGCATCCTACGAGCAGTACTTC,CASTGQGASYEQYF
few,TRBV5-1,TRBJ1-4,TRBD1,TGCGCCAGCAGCTTGTACCCGGGACAGAGAAATGAAAAACTGTTTTTT,CASSLYPGQRNEKLFF
-,TRBV11-2,TRBJ2-7,-,TGTGCCAGCAGCCCAGGGATCTCCTACGAGCAGTACTTC,CASSPGISYEQYF
-,TRBV19,TRBJ2-7,TRBD1,TGTGCCAGTAGTACAGGGGGCGGTCGCTACGAGCAGTACTTC,CASSTGGGRYEQYF
-,TRBV6-5,TRBJ2-3,-,TGTGCCAGCAGTTACTTTTGGACTAGCACAGATACGCAGTATTTT,CASSYFWTSTDTQYF
-,TRBV4-2,TRBJ2-7,TRBD2,TGTGCCAGCAGCCCACTAGCGGGAGCCTCCTACGGACAGTACTTC,CASSPLAGASYGQYF
-,TRBV2,TRBJ2-7,-,TGTGCCAGCCTGGGAGCTGGCGAGCAGTACTTC,CASLGAGEQYF
-,TRBV4-1,TRBJ2-1,TRBD2,TGCGCCAGCAGCGGACGACTAGCGGGAGGGCCCGGAGAGCAGTTCTTC,CASSGRLAGGPGEQFF
-,TRBV2,TRBJ2-3,-,TGTGCCAGCAGTCGGGACACAGATACGCAGTATTTT,CASSRDTDTQYF
few,TRBV18,TRBJ1-5,TRBD1,TGTGCCAGCTCACCTGGGACAGTCAATCAGCCCCAGCATTTT,CASSPGTVNQPQHF
-,TRBV11-2,TRBJ1-4,-,TGTGCCAGCAGCTTATTAAGAGGATCCCGCGATGAAAAACTGTTTTTT,CASSLLRGSRDEKLFF
-,TRBV5-8,TRBJ2-5,-,TGTGCCAGCAGCACCTATGCCCCGGCCTCGGAGACCCAGTACTTC,CASSTYAPASETQYF
many,TRBV6-5,TRBJ2-1,-,TGTGCCAGCAGTTACGGAACTATCGTCGGTGAGCAGTTCTTC,CASSYGTIVGEQFF
once,TRBV5-1,TRBJ2-7,TRBD2,TGCGCCAGCACCCCCAGGGCGGGAGACTTCGAGCAGTACTTC,CASTPRAGDFEQYF
-,TRBV10-3,TRBJ2-1,TRBD1,TGTGCCATCAGTGAGTTAGCTGGGACAGGGGGGAACAATGAGCAGTTCTTC,CAISELAGTGGNNEQFF
-,TRBV29-1,TRBJ2-3,-,TGCAGCGTTGACTTCGGGAGCACAGATACGCAGTATTTT,CSVDFGSTDTQYF
once,TRBV5-1,TRBJ2-5,-,TGCGCCAGCAGCCCCGGGCTGGTGGGGACAGAGACCCAGTACTTC,CASSPGLVGTETQYF
-,TRBV7-9,TRBJ2-3,TRBD2,TGTGCCAGCAGGGAAACGGGACTAGCGGGAAATACAGATACGCAGTATTTT,CASRETGLAGNTDTQYF
many,TRBV19,TRBJ2-5,-,TGTGCCAGTAGTATGGCCCCGGACAGATACCAAGAGACCCAGTACTTC,CASSMAPDRYQETQYF
-,TRBV2,TRBJ2-2,-,TGTGCCAGCAGTGCCGAGGTCGCCGGGGAGCTGTTTTTT,CASSAEVAGELFF
-,TRBV18,TRBJ2-7,TRBD1,TGTGCCAGCTCACTCCGACAGGGGACATCCTACGAGCAGTACTTC,CASSLRQGTSYEQYF
few,TRBV7-2,TRBJ2-7,-,TGTGCCAGCAGTCAGGGGCCCGAGCAGTACTTC,CASSQGPEQYF
-,TRBV11-2,TRBJ2-7,TRBD2,TGTGCCAGCAGCTTAGGCGGGACTAGCGCGTACGAGCAGTACTTC,CASSLGGTSAYEQYF
few,TRBV19,TRBJ1-5,-,TGTGCCAGTAGTATCAGGGCCAGCAATCAGCCCCAGCATTTT,CASSIRASNQPQHF
-,TRBV28,TRBJ1-5,-,TGTGCCAGCAGTTCCCACAGGCCCGATCAGCCCCAGCATTTT,CASSSHRPDQPQHF
-,TRBV2,TRBJ1-4,-,TGTGCCAGCAGCCTAACCAGGCAGGACTTAATGAAAGGCCTGTTTTTT,CASSLTRQDLMKGLFF
-,TRBV2,TRBJ2-6,-,TGTGCCAGCGGGCTTTTGGCCTCACTCTCTGGGGCCAACGTCCTGACTTTC,CASGLLASLSGANVLTF
-,TRBV28,TRBJ1-4,TRBD1,TGTGCCAGCAGTGCCTTTGGACAGGGTGGGGAAAAACTGTTTTTT,CASSAFGQGGEKLFF
-,TRBV11-2,TRBJ2-6,TRBD2,TGTGCCAGCAGCTCGCCGGGACTAGCGGGAGCTGGGGCCAACGTCCTGACTTTC,CASSSPGLAGAGANVLTF
-,TRBV11-2,TRBJ2-1,TRBD2,TGTGCCAGCAGCGGGGGACTAGCGGGAGGAGGCGAGCAGTTCTTC,CASSGGLAGGGEQFF
-,TRBV19,TRBJ2-3,TRBD1,TGTGCCAGTAGCTGGGGGACAGGGAGGGCAGATACGCAGTATTTT,CASSWGTGRADTQYF
few,TRBV7-3,TRBJ2-1,TRBD1,TGTGCCAGCAGCATGCGGACAGGGGGTTTAATTAATGAGCAGTTCTTC,CASSMRTGGLINEQFF
-,TRBV7-7,TRBJ2-2,TRBD2,TGTGCCAGCAGCTTAGTAGCGGGAAGTACCGGGGAGCTGTTTTTT,CASSLVAGSTGELFF
-,TRBV29-1,TRBJ2-2,-,TGCAGCGTTGACAGGGGGGGCACCGGGGAGCTGTTTTTT,CSVDRGGTGELFF
many,TRBV30,TRBJ2-5,-,TGTGCCTGGAGTACCTGGGGGGAGGTCTGGGAGACCCAGTACTTC,CAWSTWGEVWETQYF
-,TRBV18,TRBJ2-1,-,TGTGCCAGCTCCGGGCTTATCTCCTACAATGAGCAGTTCTTC,CASSGLISYNEQFF
few,TRBV4-2,TRBJ2-6,-,TGTGCCAGCAGCCAAGGTGCGGGATCTGGGGCCAACGTCCTGACTTTC,CASSQGAGSGANVLTF
-,TRBV28,TRBJ1-2,TRBD1,TGTGCCATCTCAGGGGGGGAGCTTAACTATGGCTACACCTTC,CAISGGELNYGYTF
once,TRBV11-2,TRBJ2-1,TRBD2,TGTGCCAGCAGCCAACTAGCGGGGGTAATGAAGCAGTTCTTC,CASSQLAGVMKQFF
-,TRBV9,TRBJ2-1,TRBD2,TGTGCCAGCAGCGCCCGCGGCCCCGGGACTAGCGGAGCTAATGAGCAGTTCTTC,CASSARGPGTSGANEQFF
once,TRBV19,TRBJ2-2,TRBD2,TGTGCCAGTCTAAGCGGGAGGAGCGGGGAGCTGTTTTTT,CASLSGRSGELFF
-,TRBV29-1,TRBJ2-3,TRBD1,TGCAGCGTTGACTGGGACAGGGGAAGCACAGATACGCAGTATTTT,CSVDWDRGSTDTQYF
-,TRBV2,TRBJ1-2,-,TGTGCCAGCAGTGATTGGGGATTTGGCTACACCTTC,CASSDWGFGYTF
-,TRBV6-1,TRBJ2-7,-,TGTGCCAGCAGCCCCACCCGGGACGACTACGAGCAGTACTTC,CASSPTRDDYEQYF
once,TRBV4-2,TRBJ2-2,TRBD2,TGTGCCAGCAGCCAGGCCCTAGCGGGAGACACCGGGGAGCTGTTTTTT,CASSQALAGDTGELFF
-,TRBV7-2,TRBJ2-1,TRBD1,TGTGCCAGCAGCTTAGAAGGGACAGGGTTGGGTGAGCAGTTCTTC,CASSLEGTGLGEQFF
-,TRBV21-1,TRBJ1-2,-,TGTGCCGGTGGTGTCTGCTTTGGCTATGGCTACACCTTC,CAGGVCFGYGYTF
-,TRBV4-1,TRBJ2-1,TRBD2,TGCGCCAGCAGCCGCAGTAGCGGGAGCCCCTACAATGAGCAGTTCTTC,CASSRSSGSPYNEQFF
few,TRBV30,TRBJ1-1,-,TGTGCCTGGAGTGTCGGGGCCTCTGAAGCTTTCTTT,CAWSVGASEAFF
-,TRBV19,TRBJ2-7,-,TGTGCCAGTAGTATAGAAGGGGGCTACGAGCAGTACTTC,CASSIEGGYEQYF